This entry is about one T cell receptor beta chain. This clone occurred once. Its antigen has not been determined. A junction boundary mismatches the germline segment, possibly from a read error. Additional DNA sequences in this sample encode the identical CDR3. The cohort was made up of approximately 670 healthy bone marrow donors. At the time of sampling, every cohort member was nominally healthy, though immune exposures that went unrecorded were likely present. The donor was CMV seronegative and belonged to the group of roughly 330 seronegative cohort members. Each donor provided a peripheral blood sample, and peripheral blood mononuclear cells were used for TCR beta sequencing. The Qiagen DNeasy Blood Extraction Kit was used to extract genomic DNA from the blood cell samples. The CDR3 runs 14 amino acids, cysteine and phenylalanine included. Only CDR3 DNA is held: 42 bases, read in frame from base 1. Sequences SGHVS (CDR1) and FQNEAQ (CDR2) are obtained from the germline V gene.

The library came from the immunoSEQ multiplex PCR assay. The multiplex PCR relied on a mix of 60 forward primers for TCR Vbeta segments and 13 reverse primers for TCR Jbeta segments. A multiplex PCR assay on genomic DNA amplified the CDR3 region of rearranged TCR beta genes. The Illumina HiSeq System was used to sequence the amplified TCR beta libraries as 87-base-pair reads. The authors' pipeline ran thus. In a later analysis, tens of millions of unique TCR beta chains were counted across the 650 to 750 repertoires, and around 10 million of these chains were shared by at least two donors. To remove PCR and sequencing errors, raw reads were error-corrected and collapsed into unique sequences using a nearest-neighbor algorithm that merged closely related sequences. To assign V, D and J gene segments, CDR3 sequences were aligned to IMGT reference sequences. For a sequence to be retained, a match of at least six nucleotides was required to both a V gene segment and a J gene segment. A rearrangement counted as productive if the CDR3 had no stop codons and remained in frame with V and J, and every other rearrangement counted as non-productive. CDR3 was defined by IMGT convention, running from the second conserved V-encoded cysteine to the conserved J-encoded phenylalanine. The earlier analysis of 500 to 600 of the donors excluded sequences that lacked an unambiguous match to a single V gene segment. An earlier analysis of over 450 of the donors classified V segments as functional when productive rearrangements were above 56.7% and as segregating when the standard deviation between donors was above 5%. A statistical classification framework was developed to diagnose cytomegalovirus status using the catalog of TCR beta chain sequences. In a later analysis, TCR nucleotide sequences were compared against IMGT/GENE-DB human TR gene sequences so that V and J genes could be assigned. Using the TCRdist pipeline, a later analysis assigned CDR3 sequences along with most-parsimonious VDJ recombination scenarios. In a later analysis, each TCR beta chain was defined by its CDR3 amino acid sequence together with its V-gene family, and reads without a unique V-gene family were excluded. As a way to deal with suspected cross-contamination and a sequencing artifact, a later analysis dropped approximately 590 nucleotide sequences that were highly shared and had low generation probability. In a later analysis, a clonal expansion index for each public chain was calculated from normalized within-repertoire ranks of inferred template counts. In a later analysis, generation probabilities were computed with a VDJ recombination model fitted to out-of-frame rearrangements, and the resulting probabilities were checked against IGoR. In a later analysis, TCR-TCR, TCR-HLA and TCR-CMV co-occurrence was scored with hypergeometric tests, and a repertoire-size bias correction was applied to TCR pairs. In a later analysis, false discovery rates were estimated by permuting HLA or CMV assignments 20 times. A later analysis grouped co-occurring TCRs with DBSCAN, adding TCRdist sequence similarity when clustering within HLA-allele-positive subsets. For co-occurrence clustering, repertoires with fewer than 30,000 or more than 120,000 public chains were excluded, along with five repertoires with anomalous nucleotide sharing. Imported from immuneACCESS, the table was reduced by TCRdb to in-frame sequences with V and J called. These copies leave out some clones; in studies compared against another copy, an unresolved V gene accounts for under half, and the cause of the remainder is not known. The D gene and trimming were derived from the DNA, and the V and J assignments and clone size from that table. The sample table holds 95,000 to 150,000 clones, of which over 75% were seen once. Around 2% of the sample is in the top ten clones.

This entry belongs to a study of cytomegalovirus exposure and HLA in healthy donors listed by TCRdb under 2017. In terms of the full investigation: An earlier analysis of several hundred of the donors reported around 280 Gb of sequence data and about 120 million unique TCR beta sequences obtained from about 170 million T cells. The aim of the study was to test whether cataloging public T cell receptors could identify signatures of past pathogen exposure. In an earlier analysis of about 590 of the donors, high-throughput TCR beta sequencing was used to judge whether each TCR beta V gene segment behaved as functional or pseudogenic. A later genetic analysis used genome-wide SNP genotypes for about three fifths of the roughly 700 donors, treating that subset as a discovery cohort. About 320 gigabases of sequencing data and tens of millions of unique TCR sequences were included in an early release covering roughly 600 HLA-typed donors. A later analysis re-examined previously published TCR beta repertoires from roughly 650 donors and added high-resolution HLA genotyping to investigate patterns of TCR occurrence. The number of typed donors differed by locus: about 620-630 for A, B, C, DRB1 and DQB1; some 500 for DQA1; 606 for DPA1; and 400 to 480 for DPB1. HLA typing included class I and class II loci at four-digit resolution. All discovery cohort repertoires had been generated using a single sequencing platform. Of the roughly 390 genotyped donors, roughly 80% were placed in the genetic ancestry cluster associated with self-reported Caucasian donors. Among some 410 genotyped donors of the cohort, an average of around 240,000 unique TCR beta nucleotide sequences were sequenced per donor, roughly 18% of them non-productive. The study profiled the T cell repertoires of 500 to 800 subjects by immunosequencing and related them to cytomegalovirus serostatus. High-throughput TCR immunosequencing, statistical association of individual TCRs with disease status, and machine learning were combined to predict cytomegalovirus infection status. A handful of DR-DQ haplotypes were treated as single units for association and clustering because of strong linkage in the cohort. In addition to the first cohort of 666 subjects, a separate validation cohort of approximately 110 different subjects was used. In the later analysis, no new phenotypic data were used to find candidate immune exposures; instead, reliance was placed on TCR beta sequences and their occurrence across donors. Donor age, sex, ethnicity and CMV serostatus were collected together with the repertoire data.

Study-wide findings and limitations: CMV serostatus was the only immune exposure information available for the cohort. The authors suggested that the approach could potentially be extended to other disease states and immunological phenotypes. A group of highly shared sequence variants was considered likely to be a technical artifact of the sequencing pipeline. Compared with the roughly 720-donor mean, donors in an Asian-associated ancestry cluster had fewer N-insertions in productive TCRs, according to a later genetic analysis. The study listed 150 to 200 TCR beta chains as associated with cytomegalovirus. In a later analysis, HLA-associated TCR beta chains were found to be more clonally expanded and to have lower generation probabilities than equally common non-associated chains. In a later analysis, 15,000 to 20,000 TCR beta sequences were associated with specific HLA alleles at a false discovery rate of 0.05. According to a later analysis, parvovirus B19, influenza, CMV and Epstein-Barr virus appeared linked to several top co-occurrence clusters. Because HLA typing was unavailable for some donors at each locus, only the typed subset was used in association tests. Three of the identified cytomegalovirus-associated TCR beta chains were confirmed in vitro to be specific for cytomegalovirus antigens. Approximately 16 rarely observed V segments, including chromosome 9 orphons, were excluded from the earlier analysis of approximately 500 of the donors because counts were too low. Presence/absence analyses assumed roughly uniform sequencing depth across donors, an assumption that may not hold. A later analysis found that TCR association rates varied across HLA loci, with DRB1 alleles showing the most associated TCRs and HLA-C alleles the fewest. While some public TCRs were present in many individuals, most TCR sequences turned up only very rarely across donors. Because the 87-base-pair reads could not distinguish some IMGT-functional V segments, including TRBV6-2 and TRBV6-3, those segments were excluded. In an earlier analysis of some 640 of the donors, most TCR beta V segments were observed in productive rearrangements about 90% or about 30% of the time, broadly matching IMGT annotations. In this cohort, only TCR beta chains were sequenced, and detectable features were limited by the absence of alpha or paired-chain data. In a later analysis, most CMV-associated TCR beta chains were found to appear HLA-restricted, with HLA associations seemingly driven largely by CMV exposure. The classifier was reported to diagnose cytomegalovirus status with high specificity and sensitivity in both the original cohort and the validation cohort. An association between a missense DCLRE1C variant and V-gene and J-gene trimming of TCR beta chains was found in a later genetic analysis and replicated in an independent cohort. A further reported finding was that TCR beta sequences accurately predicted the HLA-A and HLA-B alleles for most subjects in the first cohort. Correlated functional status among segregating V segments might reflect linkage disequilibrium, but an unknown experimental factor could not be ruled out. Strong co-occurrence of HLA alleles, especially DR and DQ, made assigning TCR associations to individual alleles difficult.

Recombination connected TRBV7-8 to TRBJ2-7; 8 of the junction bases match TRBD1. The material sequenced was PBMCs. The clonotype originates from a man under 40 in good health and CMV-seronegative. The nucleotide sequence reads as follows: TGTGCCAGTAGCTCAGGGGGACAGGCCTACGAGCAGTACTTC. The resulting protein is CASSSGGQAYEQYF.